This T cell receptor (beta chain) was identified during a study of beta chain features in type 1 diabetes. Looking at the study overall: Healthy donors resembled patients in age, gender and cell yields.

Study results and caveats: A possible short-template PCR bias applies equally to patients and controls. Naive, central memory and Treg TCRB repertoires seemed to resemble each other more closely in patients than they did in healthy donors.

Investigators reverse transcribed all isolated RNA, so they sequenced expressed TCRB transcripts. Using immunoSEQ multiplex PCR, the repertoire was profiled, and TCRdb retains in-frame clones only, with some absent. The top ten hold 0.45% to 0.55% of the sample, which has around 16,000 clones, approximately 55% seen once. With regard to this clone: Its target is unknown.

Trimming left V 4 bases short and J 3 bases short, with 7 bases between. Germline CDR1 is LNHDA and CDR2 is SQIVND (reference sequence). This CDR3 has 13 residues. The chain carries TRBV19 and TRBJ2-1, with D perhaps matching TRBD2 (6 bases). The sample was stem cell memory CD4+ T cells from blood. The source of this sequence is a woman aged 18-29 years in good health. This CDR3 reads CASSKGLYNEQFF. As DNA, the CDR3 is TGTGCCAGTAGTAAGGGACTCTACAATGAGCAGTTCTTC.